The entry that follows covers one T cell receptor (beta chain) sequence. Its antigen remains undetermined. One base away there is no much larger clone; base qualities are not given. The data derive from a study of control samples from healthy donors and cancer patients (TCRdb year 2020). From its cysteine to its phenylalanine, the CDR3 spans 15 amino acids. The only DNA kept is the CDR3, 45 bases in frame from the first base. CDR1 and CDR2 are drawn from the germline V gene: KGHDR, SFDVKD. V lost 4 bases and J lost 10 bases, and the count of bases not matched to a germline gene is 8. The library came from the immunoSEQ multiplex PCR assay. TCRdb provides this immuneACCESS table in a form limited to in-frame rearrangements. Some clones are lacking; in checked studies, under half of them reflect an unresolved V gene, and why the rest are absent is not known. Present in this sample are more than 90,000 clones, about 89% of which were seen just once. The ten largest clones take up about 8% of the sample.

Sequenced material: blood. The source is a man under 40 in good health. Recombination joined TRBV24-1 with TRBJ1-4; TRBD1 agrees with 10 junctional bases. The bases are TGTGCCACCAGTGACCCGGGACAGGGGAGAGGAAAACTGTTTTTT. Translated, this is CATSDPGQGRGKLFF.